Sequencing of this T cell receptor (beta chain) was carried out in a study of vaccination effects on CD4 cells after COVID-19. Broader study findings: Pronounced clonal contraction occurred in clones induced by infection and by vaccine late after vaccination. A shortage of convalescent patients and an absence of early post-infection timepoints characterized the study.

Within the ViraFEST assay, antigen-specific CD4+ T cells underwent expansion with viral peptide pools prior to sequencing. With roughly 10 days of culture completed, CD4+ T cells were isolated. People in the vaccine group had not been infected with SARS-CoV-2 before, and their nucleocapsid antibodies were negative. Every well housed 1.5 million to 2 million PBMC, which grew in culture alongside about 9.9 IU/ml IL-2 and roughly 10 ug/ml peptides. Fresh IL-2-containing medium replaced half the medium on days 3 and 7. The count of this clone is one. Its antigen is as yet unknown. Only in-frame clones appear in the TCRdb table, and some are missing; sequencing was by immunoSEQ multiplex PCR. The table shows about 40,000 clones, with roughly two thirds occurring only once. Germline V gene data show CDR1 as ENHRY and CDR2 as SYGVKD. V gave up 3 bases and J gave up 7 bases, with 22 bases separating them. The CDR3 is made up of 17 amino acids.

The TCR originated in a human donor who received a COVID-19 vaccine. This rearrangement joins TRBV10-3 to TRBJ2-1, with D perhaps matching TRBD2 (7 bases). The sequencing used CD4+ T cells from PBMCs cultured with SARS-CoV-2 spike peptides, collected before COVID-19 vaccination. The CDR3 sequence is CAISDHSGVGGQNEQFF. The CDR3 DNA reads TGTGCCATCAGTGATCACTCGGGGGTGGGGGGGCAAAATGAGCAGTTCTTC.